The 20 T cell receptor beta chains presented below share a single source sample, sequenced in a study of radiotherapy plus CTLA-4 blockade in lung cancer. The assay was immunoSEQ multiplex PCR, and TCRdb's table has in-frame clones only and misses some. The sample records 65,000 to 90,000 clones, over 75% being singletons. The sample was peripheral blood, taken from a patient treated with radiotherapy plus ipilimumab. These receptors were collected from a human donor with non-small cell lung cancer that progressed on radiotherapy plus ipilimumab.

This rearrangement joins TRBV25-1 to TRBJ2-3; D is unclear. The germline CDR1 and CDR2 sequences are MGHDK and SYGVNS. Trimming removed 0 bases at V and 1 base at J, with 5 bases between. The CDR3 is made up of 14 amino acids. In DNA form, the CDR3 reads TGTGCCAGCAGTGAATATTTGGGCACAGATACGCAGTATTTT. Encoded protein: CASSEYLGTDTQYF.

This chain links TRBV7-3 with TRBJ2-1; no definite D call. CDR3 length: 15 amino acids. Germline V gene lookup returns CDR1 SGHTA and CDR2 FQGTGA. Deletions cut 5 bases from V and 0 bases from J, with 11 bases between. The CDR3 region is CASSLTFSSYNEQFF. The CDR3 region has the DNA TGTGCCAGCAGCCTGACTTTCAGCTCCTACAATGAGCAGTTCTTC.

This rearrangement joins TRBV7-2 to TRBJ1-5; unclear D gene. Trimming left V 1 base short and J 7 bases short, with 14 bases between. Germline V lookup: CDR1 SGHTA, CDR2 FQGNSA. The CDR3 is 15 residues long. DNA for the CDR3: TGTGCCAGCAGCTTAGTTTTTGGTTCGGGACAGCCCCAGCATTTT. It codes for CASSLVFGSGQPQHF.

The J gene is TRBJ2-3, the V gene TRBV5-4; a possible D gene is TRBD2 (6 bases). The CDR3 contains 13 residues. Trimming shortened V by 4 bases and J by 6 bases, and 12 bases separated the two germline ends. Germline-derived CDR1 and CDR2 are SGHNT and YYREEE (reference sequence). As DNA, the CDR3 is TGTGCCAGCAGCGGGGGGTCGGTGGATACGCAGTATTTT. Translating gives CASSGGSVDTQYF.

The gene calls are TRBV6-5 and TRBJ1-4; TRBD1 agrees at 9 bases. Germline V gene data show CDR1 as MNHEY and CDR2 as SVGAGI. J gave up 6 bases and V 6 bases, and 5 bases lay outside the gene matches. This CDR3 spans 14 amino acids. CDR3 in DNA: TGTGCCAGCAGATCTACAGGGGGCGATGAAAAACTGTTTTTT. Translation: CASRSTGGDEKLFF.

This clone was seen just once. This sequence joins TRBV5-1 and TRBJ2-3; 9 bases agree with TRBD2. V lost 1 base and J lost 0; bases outside the gene matches: 9. Germline lookup yields CDR1 SGHRS and CDR2 YFSETQ. CDR3 size: 18 residues. CDR3 amino acids: CASSLKVSGGTSTDTQYF. The CDR3 DNA follows: TGCGCCAGCAGCTTGAAGGTTAGCGGGGGAACTAGCACAGATACGCAGTATTTT. Using reference TRBV5-1 and TRBJ2-3 for the parts outside the CDR3, the full variable domain is KAGVTQTPRYLIKTRGQQVTLSCSPISGHRSVSWYQQTPGQGLQFLFEYFSETQRNKGNFPGRFSGRQFSNSRSEMNVSTLELGDSALYLCASSLKVSGGTSTDTQYFGPGTRLTVL.

The chain is built from TRBV11-3 and TRBJ2-7, with D maybe TRBD1 (5 bases). The CDR3 totals 14 residues. Germline CDR1 is SGHNT and CDR2 is YENEEA. V was shortened by 3 bases and J by 2 bases, with 11 bases between the two germline ends. This CDR3 reads CASSLDSGTYEQYF. CDR3 in DNA: TGTGCCAGCAGCTTGGATTCAGGGACCTACGAGCAGTACTTC.

This clone was found once. The chain links TRBV2 to TRBJ2-3; 10 bases match TRBD1. The CDR3 runs 18 residues. Germline CDR1 and CDR2: SNHLY and FYNNEI. V shed 2 bases and J 3 bases; nucleotides not matched to a gene: 11. In DNA form, the CDR3 reads TGTGCCAGCAGTGAATATTTCGGCGGGACAGGGGAGACAGATACGCAGTATTTT. Protein: CASSEYFGGTGETDTQYF. Full variable domain (outside the CDR3, taken from reference TRBV2 and TRBJ2-3): EPEVTQTPSHQVTQMGQEVILRCVPISNHLYFYWYRQILGQKVEFLVSFYNNEISEKSEIFDDQFSVERPDGSNFTLKIRSTKLEDSAMYFCASSEYFGGTGETDTQYFGPGTRLTVL.

This chain links TRBV13 with TRBJ1-2, with unresolved D. The CDR3 sequence is 17 residues long. Trimming removed 7 bases from V and 5 bases from J, with 26 bases in between. Germline CDR1 is PRHDT and CDR2 is FYEKMQ (reference sequence). DNA for the CDR3: TGTGCCAGCACCACATCCCACTGGTCGGCAGGCGGATATGGCTACACCTTC. Residues: CASTTSHWSAGGYGYTF.

The V gene is TRBV7-9, the J gene TRBJ2-7; TRBD1 might be the D (6 bases). The CDR3 has 15 amino acids. The V end lost 2 bases, the J end lost 4 bases, and 15 bases lay between the germline ends. Germline V gene data show CDR1 as SEHNR and CDR2 as FQNEAQ (reference sequence). CDR3 bases: TGTGCCAGCAGCTTAACTCAGGGGAGTAAGTACGAGCAGTACTTC. Translated, it gives CASSLTQGSKYEQYF. Full variable domain (outside the CDR3, taken from reference TRBV7-9 and TRBJ2-7): DTGVSQNPRHKITKRGQNVTFRCDPISEHNRLYWYRQTLGQGPEFLTYFQNEAQLEKSRLLSDRFSAERPKGSFSTLEIQRTEQGDSAMYLCASSLTQGSKYEQYFGPGTRLTVT.

The V call is TRBV2, the J call TRBJ2-5; either TRBD1 or TRBD2 may fit D (5 bases each). The germline CDR1 and CDR2 sequences are SNHLY and FYNNEI. Trimming removed 3 bases at V and 2 bases at J, with 13 bases between. The CDR3 has 15 residues. The CDR3: CASSDEGRDQETQYF. Written as DNA, the CDR3 is TGTGCCAGCAGTGATGAGGGACGGGATCAAGAGACCCAGTACTTC.

The chain joins TRBV28 to TRBJ2-7; the match to TRBD2 covers 7 bases. Germline-derived CDR1 and CDR2 are MDHEN and SYDVKM. V shed 3 bases and J 2 bases; nucleotides not matched to a gene: 4. The CDR3 sequence is 14 residues long. CDR3 sequence (DNA): TGTGCCAGCAGTTTTCCCAGCGGGGCCTACGAGCAGTACTTC. It yields the protein CASSFPSGAYEQYF.

This clone showed up just once. CDR3 in DNA: TGTGCCAGCAGCTTAGATCCAGGTCCCGGCTTGAACACTGAAGCTTTCTTT. It encodes CASSLDPGPGLNTEAFF. The chain recombines TRBV11-2 with TRBJ1-1; no clear D. This CDR3 is 17 amino acids long. Germline loops: CDR1 SGHAT, CDR2 FQNNGV. Trimming took 0 bases from V and 0 from J, leaving 14 bases between them.

This clone has only one observation. The rearrangement joins TRBV7-8 to TRBJ2-5; 9 positions agree with TRBD1. This CDR3 contains 17 residues. Germline trimming cut 6 bases from V and 4 bases from J; bases unmatched to any gene: 15. CDR1 and CDR2 (germline): SGHVS, FQNEAQ. CDR3 loop: CASRPDRGNDLRETQYF. The CDR3 DNA reads TGTGCCAGCAGACCGGACAGGGGCAACGATCTGCGAGAGACCCAGTACTTC.

This chain joins TRBV6-1 and TRBJ2-7; D not certain. The V gene's germline CDR1 is MNHNS and CDR2 SASEGT. V was shortened by 2 bases and J by 3 bases, with 8 bases between the two germline ends. The CDR3 sequence is 13 residues long. CDR3 amino acids: CASSELRYYEQYV. CDR3 DNA sequence: TGTGCCAGCAGTGAACTCCGTTACTACGAGCAGTACGTC.

The CDR3 DNA sequence: TGCAGTGCCAGGGGGTTAGATACGCAGTATTTT. The encoded protein is CSARGLDTQYF. The chain combines TRBV20-1 with TRBJ2-3; TRBD1 aligns across 7 bases. Germline trimming cut 6 bases from V and 5 bases from J; bases unmatched to any gene: 2. The CDR3 consists of 11 residues. CDR1 and CDR2 (germline): DFQATT, SNEGSKA (reference sequence).

The chain is built from TRBV28 and TRBJ2-7; 13 bases agree with TRBD2. Losses at the gene ends were 6 bases for V and 5 bases for J; bases not matched to a gene: 16. Germline V gives CDR1 MDHEN, CDR2 SYDVKM. The CDR3 extends over 18 amino acids. The CDR3 DNA follows: TGTGCCAGCAGCTCTATTCGGTCCGGGACTAGCGGGATCCACGAGCAGTACTTC. Its translation: CASSSIRSGTSGIHEQYF.

CDR3 bases: TGTGCCTGGAGGACTAGCGCTTACACTAACGAGCAGTACTTC. Protein sequence: CAWRTSAYTNEQYF. The rearrangement uses TRBV30 and TRBJ2-7, with 8 bases aligning to TRBD2. Trimming cost V 3 bases and J 5 bases; bases outside gene matches: 9. Germline values: CDR1 GTSNPN, CDR2 SVGIG (reference sequence). The CDR3 extends over 14 amino acids.

The count of this clone is one. The chain combines TRBV6-5 with TRBJ2-1, with D possibly matching TRBD2 (6 bases). Germline V gene lookup returns CDR1 MNHEY and CDR2 SVGAGI. Trimming shortened V by 8 bases and J by 6 bases, and 17 bases separated the two germline ends. The CDR3 runs to 14 residues. CDR3 loop: CASGDSTLVNEQFF. DNA for the CDR3: TGTGCCAGCGGGGACTCGACCCTCGTCAATGAGCAGTTCTTC.

The chain uses TRBV7-2 and TRBJ2-1; D unresolved. Germline V lookup: CDR1 SGHTA, CDR2 FQGNSA. V lost 1 base and J 1 base, leaving 2 bases between the germline ends. The CDR3 extends over 13 amino acids. The CDR3 DNA is TGTGCCAGCAGCTTAGGGTCCTACAATGAGCAGTTCTTC. As protein: CASSLGSYNEQFF.